This TCR beta chain derives from a study of shared clonotypes between healthy human individuals. Points from the study as a whole: Across a handful of donors, naive CD4 shared around 5.3%, naive CD8 around 4%, memory CD4 more than 2%, memory CD8 roughly 0.37%.

Germline CDR1 and CDR2: LNHDA and SQIVND (reference sequence). The CDR3 runs 17 residues. Between the trimmed V and J ends, which lost 3 bases and 2 bases, there was a span of 19 bases. On this clone itself: Its matching antigen is unknown.

In the CD4+ fraction, cells were divided into CD45RA+ naive and CD45RA-negative memory subsets. Method: immunoSEQ multiplex PCR; TCRdb's copy keeps in-frame clones and lacks some. The table has some 580,000 clones, 95% to 98% seen once; the top ten hold about 0.06%. The sequencing input was naive CD4+ T cells sorted from blood. The subset: CD45RA+ positively selected. The V and J genes are TRBV19 and TRBJ2-5; TRBD1 might be the D (6 bases). The TCR originated in a woman in her 30s in good health. The CDR3 spells CASSMFASAGEQETQYF. In DNA form, the CDR3 reads TGTGCCAGTAGTATGTTCGCCTCGGCAGGGGAACAAGAGACCCAGTACTTC.